This T cell receptor beta chain was captured by sequencing in a study of graft-versus-host responses after intestinal transplantation. Repertoires were generated with immunoSEQ multiplex PCR, while TCRdb's copy carries only in-frame clones and drops some. The table lists approximately 89,000 clones, roughly 90% of them singletons, with about 15% in the top ten. The CDR3 is 16 residues long. With V trimmed by 5 bases and J by 3 bases, 4 bases remained unmatched. The V gene's germline CDR1 is SGHNT and CDR2 YENEEA. This sequence joins TRBV11-3 and TRBJ2-3; 14 bases are shared with TRBD2. The origin of this receptor is a human patient who received an intestinal transplant, so some T cells may come from the graft donor. The sequences come from PBMCs, collected about 460 days after intestinal transplant. CDR3 region: CASSPGLAGVTDTQYF. In DNA, the CDR3 is TGTGCCAGCAGCCCGGGACTAGCGGGGGTTACAGATACGCAGTATTTT. Full variable domain (remainder filled in from reference TRBV11-3 and TRBJ2-3): EAGVVQSPRYKIIEKKQPVAFWCNPISGHNTLYWYLQNLGQGPELLIRYENEEAVDDSQLPKDRFSAERLKGVDSTLKIQPAELGDSAVYLCASSPGLAGVTDTQYFGPGTRLTVL.